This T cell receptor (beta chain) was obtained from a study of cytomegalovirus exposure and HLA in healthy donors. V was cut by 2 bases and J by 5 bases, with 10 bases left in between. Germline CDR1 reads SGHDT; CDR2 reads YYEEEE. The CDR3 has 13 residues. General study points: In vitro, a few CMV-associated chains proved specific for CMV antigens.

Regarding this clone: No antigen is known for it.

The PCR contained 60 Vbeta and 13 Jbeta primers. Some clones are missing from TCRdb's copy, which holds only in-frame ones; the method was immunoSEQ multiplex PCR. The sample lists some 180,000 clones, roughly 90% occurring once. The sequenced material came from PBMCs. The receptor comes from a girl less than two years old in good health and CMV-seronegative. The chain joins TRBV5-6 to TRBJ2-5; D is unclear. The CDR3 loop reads CASSFFRQETQYF. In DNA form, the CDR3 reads TGTGCCAGCAGCTTTTTCAGGCAGGAGACCCAGTACTTC.